Below, 5 T cell receptor beta chains from the same sample are listed, as sequenced in a study of OX40 agonist ivuxolimab in advanced cancers. TCRdb's table, derived via immunoSEQ multiplex PCR, lists solely in-frame clones and lacks some. The table records more than 50,000 clones, just under 90% of them present only once. The sample here was CD4+ or CD8+ T cells sorted from blood, taken in a trial of the OX40 agonist ivuxolimab. Every receptor here comes from an adult with an advanced solid tumor such as melanoma, head and neck, liver or kidney cancer.

The chain combines TRBV7-2 with TRBJ1-1; TRBD1 agrees at 7 bases. V lost 5 bases, J lost 0 bases, and 3 bases stayed unmatched. This CDR3 has 14 amino acids. Germline V gives CDR1 SGHTA, CDR2 FQGNSA. The CDR3 protein is CASSEGQMNTEAFF. DNA of the CDR3: TGTGCCAGCAGCGAGGGACAGATGAACACTGAAGCTTTCTTT. The whole variable domain, remainder taken from reference TRBV7-2 and TRBJ1-1, is GAGVSQSPSNKVTEKGKDVELRCDPISGHTALYWYRQSLGQGLEFLIYFQGNSAPDKSGLPSDRFSAERTGGSVSTLTIQRTQQEDSAVYLCASSEGQMNTEAFFGQGTRLTVV.

CDR3 protein: CASSLGLGANYGYTF. In DNA form, the CDR3 reads TGTGCCAGCAGTTTGGGCCTGGGGGCTAACTATGGCTACACCTTC. The J gene is TRBJ1-2, the V gene TRBV9, with TRBD1 as a possible D gene (5 bases). In germline, CDR1 is SGDLS, CDR2 YYNGEE. The CDR3 is made up of 15 amino acids. V was shortened by 5 bases and J by 0 bases, with 14 bases between the two germline ends.

The rearrangement links TRBV2 to TRBJ1-5; unclear D gene. Germline CDR1 is SNHLY and CDR2 is FYNNEI. The length of the CDR3 is 16 residues. The germline V and J ends were trimmed by 6 bases and 3 bases, with 18 bases remaining between them. CDR3 in amino acids: CASSALLAGSNQPQHF. CDR3 in DNA: TGTGCCAGCAGCGCCCTACTGGCCGGTTCCAATCAGCCCCAGCATTTT.

The V gene is TRBV15, the J gene TRBJ2-5; weak D call: TRBD1 (6 bases). CDR3 length equals 14 residues. The germline V gene has CDR1 LNHNV and CDR2 YYDKDF (reference sequence). The ends were cut back, 5 bases at V and 1 base at J, with 11 bases in the middle. The CDR3 bases are TGTGCCACCAGCCCACAGGACAGCCAAGAGACCCAGTACTTC. Protein sequence: CATSPQDSQETQYF.

This clone was counted a few times. This chain links TRBV18 with TRBJ1-2; tentative D call: TRBD1 (6 bases). The length of the CDR3 is 13 residues. The germline V gene encodes CDR1 KGHSH and CDR2 LQKENI. V lost 3 bases, J lost 5 bases, and 10 bases lay in between. CDR3 in DNA: TGTGCCAGCTCACCTGAGGGGGGGTATGGCTACACCTTC. Residues: CASSPEGGYGYTF.